Listed here are 10 T cell receptor beta chains from one sample, sequenced in a study of regulatory T cells in long-lasting Graves disease. iRepertoire HTBI primers and Arm-PCR of CDR3 regions built TCR beta libraries. In TCRdb, the multiplex PCR reads were re-called with MiXCR into one record per CDR3 protein. This table holds about 450,000 distinct CDR3 sequences, roughly a quarter found once. Time point given: persistent/refractory GD, antithyroid drugs over 5 years with positive TRAb. Following extraction of RNA from PBMCs, that RNA was used to make the TCR library. Sequenced here: peripheral blood mononuclear cells (PBMCs), sampled when the disease was refractory, from a patient treated with antithyroid drugs. The receptors derive from a female donor with Graves disease.

This clonotype was seen ten or more times. V is TRBV30 and J is TRBJ2-5; weak D call: TRBD1 (6 bases). Germline V gives CDR1 GTSNPN, CDR2 SVGIG (reference sequence). Trimming shortened V by 1 base and J by 3 bases, and 6 bases separated the two germline ends. CDR3 length equals 12 residues. The CDR3 is CAWSDREETQYF. The CDR3 nucleotides are TGTGCCTGGAGTGACAGGGAAGAGACCCAGTACTTC.

This rearrangement joins TRBV20-1 to TRBJ2-5; possibly TRBD2 for D (6 bases). Germline V lookup: CDR1 DFQATT, CDR2 SNEGSKA (reference sequence). This CDR3 is built from 14 residues. With 6 bases removed from V and 3 bases from J, the gap between germline ends came to 17 bases. The CDR3 DNA reads TGCAGTGCGATTAGCGGAGGGGAGGAAGAGACCCAGTACTTC. It encodes CSAISGGEEETQYF.

This clonotype was recorded at least ten times. The chain carries TRBV28 and TRBJ1-2; 8 bases agree with TRBD1. The CDR3 consists of 14 residues. The V gene end was trimmed by 1 base and the J gene end by 6 bases; junction bases not matched to a gene: 4. Per germline, CDR1 MDHEN and CDR2 SYDVKM. The DNA of the CDR3 is TGTGCCAGCAGTTTATTGGACAGGGTCAATGGCTACACCTTC. Translating it yields CASSLLDRVNGYTF.

The V gene is TRBV11-2, the J gene TRBJ2-1; D is ambiguous. The CDR3 has 15 residues. The germline V gene encodes CDR1 SGHAT and CDR2 FQNNGV. With 2 bases removed from V and 8 bases from J, the gap between germline ends came to 16 bases. This CDR3 reads CASSLRFQASDEQFF. Written as DNA, the CDR3 is TGTGCCAGCAGCTTACGGTTTCAGGCGAGCGATGAGCAGTTCTTC. The complete variable domain, with remaining parts taken from reference TRBV11-2 and TRBJ2-1, reads EAGVAQSPRYKIIEKRQSVAFWCNPISGHATLYWYQQILGQGPKLLIQFQNNGVVDDSQLPKDRFSAERLKGVDSTLKIQPAKLEDSAVYLCASSLRFQASDEQFFGPGTRLTVL.

The V gene is TRBV24-1, the J gene TRBJ1-1; a possible D gene is TRBD1 (6 bases). The CDR3 sequence is 20 residues long. From germline, CDR1 is KGHDR and CDR2 SFDVKD. V lost 1 base and J 2 bases, leaving 25 bases between the germline ends. CDR3 loop: CATSDFFKQGMGVENTEAFF. CDR3 nucleotides: TGTGCCACCAGTGATTTTTTCAAACAGGGTATGGGAGTAGAAAACACTGAAGCTTTCTTT.

The chain employs TRBV12-5 and TRBJ2-2; possibly TRBD1 for D (5 bases). The CDR3 loop spans 12 amino acids. Trimming took 6 bases from V and 6 from J, leaving 8 bases between them. The germline V gene has CDR1 LGHNT and CDR2 FRNRAP. This CDR3 reads CASGAGSGELFF. The DNA of the CDR3 is TGTGCTAGTGGGGCAGGGTCCGGGGAGCTGTTTTTT.

This clonotype was counted only a few times. The chain recombines TRBV14 with TRBJ1-1, with D tentatively TRBD1 (5 bases). Trimming stripped 1 base from V and 6 bases from J, with 15 bases between. CDR3 length: 15 amino acids. CDR1 is SGHDN and CDR2 is FVKESK in the germline V gene. In DNA form, the CDR3 reads TGTGCCAGCAGCCAAGTGGCAGGGATACCCTCTGAAGCTTTCTTT. Its protein is CASSQVAGIPSEAFF.

The chain links TRBV15 to TRBJ1-3, with D uncertain. Germline CDR1 reads LNHNV; CDR2 reads YYDKDF (reference sequence). Trimming took off 0 bases at V and 0 bases at J, with 9 bases between the two ends. The CDR3 has 16 amino acids. CDR3 region: CATSRDLAPSGNTIYF. The DNA of the CDR3 is TGTGCCACCAGCAGAGACCTGGCCCCCTCTGGAAACACCATATATTTT. Variable domain in full (rest from reference TRBV15 and TRBJ1-3): DAMVIQNPRYQVTQFGKPVTLSCSQTLNHNVMYWYQQKSSQAPKLLFHYYDKDFNNEADTPDNFQSRRPNTSFCFLDIRSPGLGDTAMYLCATSRDLAPSGNTIYFGEGSWLTVV.

This clonotype was found a few times. This CDR3 reads CASSAEQGPGNTEAFF. CDR3 sequence (DNA): TGCGCCAGCAGCGCCGAACAGGGACCAGGGAACACTGAAGCTTTCTTT. The chain is built from TRBV5-1 and TRBJ1-1, with D tentatively TRBD1 (6 bases). CDR3 length: 16 residues. V was trimmed by 4 bases and J by 1 base, leaving 17 bases between them. The germline gives CDR1 SGHRS, CDR2 YFSETQ.

The chain joins TRBV5-1 to TRBJ1-2; a possible D gene is TRBD1 (5 bases). The germline CDR1 and CDR2 sequences are SGHRS and YFSETQ. V lost 8 bases, J lost 4 bases, and 21 bases lay in between. The CDR3 contains 15 residues. This CDR3 is CASRRGEEGPYGYTF. Here the CDR3 DNA reads TGCGCCAGTCGCCGGGGTGAAGAGGGGCCCTATGGCTACACCTTC.